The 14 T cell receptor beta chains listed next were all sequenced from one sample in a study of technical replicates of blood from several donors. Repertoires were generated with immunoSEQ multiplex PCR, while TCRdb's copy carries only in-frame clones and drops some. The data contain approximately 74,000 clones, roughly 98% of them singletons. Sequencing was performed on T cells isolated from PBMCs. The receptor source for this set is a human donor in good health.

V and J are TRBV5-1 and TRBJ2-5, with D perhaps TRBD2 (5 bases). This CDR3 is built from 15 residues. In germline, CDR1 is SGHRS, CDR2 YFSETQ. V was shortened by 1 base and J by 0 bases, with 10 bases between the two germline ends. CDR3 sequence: CASSLRSGNQETQYF. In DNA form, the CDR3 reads TGCGCCAGCAGCTTGAGGTCGGGGAACCAAGAGACCCAGTACTTC. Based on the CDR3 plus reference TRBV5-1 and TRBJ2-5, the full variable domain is KAGVTQTPRYLIKTRGQQVTLSCSPISGHRSVSWYQQTPGQGLQFLFEYFSETQRNKGNFPGRFSGRQFSNSRSEMNVSTLELGDSALYLCASSLRSGNQETQYFGPGTRLLVL.

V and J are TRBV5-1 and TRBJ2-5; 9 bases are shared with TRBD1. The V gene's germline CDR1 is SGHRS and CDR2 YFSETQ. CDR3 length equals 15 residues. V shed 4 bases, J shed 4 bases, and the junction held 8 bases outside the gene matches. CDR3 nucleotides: TGCGCCAGCAGCGGAGGAACAGGGGGCCGAGAGACCCAGTACTTC. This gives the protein CASSGGTGGRETQYF.

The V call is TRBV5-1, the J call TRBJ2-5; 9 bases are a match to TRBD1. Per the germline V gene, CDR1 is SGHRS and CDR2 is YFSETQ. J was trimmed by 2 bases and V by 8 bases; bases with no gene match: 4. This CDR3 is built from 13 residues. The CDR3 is CASGQGIQETQYF. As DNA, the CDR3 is TGCGCCAGTGGACAGGGGATACAAGAGACCCAGTACTTC. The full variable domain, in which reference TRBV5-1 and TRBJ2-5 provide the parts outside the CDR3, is KAGVTQTPRYLIKTRGQQVTLSCSPISGHRSVSWYQQTPGQGLQFLFEYFSETQRNKGNFPGRFSGRQFSNSRSEMNVSTLELGDSALYLCASGQGIQETQYFGPGTRLLVL.

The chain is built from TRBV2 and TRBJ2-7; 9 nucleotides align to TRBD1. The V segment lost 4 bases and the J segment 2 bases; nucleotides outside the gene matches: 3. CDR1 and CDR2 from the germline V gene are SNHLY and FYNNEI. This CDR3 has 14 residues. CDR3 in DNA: TGTGCCAGCAGTGTGGACAGGGGTGCCTACGAGCAGTACTTC. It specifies CASSVDRGAYEQYF.

CDR3 loop: CATSSRDSFQETQYF. In DNA form, the CDR3 reads TGTGCCACCAGTAGCCGGGACAGCTTCCAAGAGACCCAGTACTTC. The chain combines TRBV15 with TRBJ2-5; 7 positions match TRBD1. Germline CDR1 reads LNHNV; CDR2 reads YYDKDF (reference sequence). The V segment lost 6 bases and the J segment 1 base; nucleotides outside the gene matches: 8. The CDR3 covers 15 residues. Combining the CDR3 with reference TRBV15 and TRBJ2-5 gives the whole variable domain DAMVIQNPRYQVTQFGKPVTLSCSQTLNHNVMYWYQQKSSQAPKLLFHYYDKDFNNEADTPDNFQSRRPNTSFCFLDIRSPGLGDTAMYLCATSSRDSFQETQYFGPGTRLLVL.

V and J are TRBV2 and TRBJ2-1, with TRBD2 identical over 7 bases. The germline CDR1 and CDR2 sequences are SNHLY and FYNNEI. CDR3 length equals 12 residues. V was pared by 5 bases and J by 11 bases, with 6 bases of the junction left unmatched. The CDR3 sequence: CASSPPGGKQFF. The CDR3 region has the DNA TGTGCCAGCAGTCCTCCGGGGGGAAAGCAGTTCTTC.

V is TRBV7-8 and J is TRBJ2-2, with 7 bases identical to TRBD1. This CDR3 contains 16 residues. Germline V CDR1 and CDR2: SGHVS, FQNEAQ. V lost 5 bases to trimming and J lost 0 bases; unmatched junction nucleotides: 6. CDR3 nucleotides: TGTGCCAGCAGCAGTTACAGGGGTCCGAACACCGGGGAGCTGTTTTTT. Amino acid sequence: CASSSYRGPNTGELFF.

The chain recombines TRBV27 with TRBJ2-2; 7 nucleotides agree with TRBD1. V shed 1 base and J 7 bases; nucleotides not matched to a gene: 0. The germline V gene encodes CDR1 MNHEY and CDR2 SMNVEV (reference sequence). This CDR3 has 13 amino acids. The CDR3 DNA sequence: TGTGCCAGCAGTTTATGGACAGGCGGGGAGCTGTTTTTT. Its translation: CASSLWTGGELFF.

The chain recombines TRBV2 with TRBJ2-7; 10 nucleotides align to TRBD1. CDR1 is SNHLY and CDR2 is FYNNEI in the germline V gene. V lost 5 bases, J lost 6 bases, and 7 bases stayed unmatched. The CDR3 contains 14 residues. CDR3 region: CASSRDRGTGEQYF. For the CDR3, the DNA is TGTGCCAGCAGTCGGGACAGGGGCACGGGCGAGCAGTACTTC.

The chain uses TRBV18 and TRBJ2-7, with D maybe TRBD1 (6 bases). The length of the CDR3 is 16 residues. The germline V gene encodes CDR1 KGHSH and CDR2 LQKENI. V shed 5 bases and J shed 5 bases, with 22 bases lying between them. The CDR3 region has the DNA TGTGCCAGCTCATACTATACAGGGAAGGGTCGCAACGAGCAGTACTTC. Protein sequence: CASSYYTGKGRNEQYF.

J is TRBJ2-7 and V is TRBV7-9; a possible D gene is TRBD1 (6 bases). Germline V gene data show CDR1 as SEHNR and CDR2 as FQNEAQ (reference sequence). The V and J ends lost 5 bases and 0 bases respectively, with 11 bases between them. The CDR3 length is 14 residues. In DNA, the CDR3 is TGTGCCAGCAGCGAAAGCAGGGGCTCCTACGAGCAGTACTTC. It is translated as CASSESRGSYEQYF.

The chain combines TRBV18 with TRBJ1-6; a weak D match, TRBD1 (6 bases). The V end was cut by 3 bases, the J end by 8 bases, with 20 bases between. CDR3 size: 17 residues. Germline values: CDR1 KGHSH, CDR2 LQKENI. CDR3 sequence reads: CASSPLGGSRSDSPLHF. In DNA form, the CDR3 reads TGTGCCAGCTCACCCCTTGGGGGCAGCCGATCCGATTCACCCCTCCACTTT.

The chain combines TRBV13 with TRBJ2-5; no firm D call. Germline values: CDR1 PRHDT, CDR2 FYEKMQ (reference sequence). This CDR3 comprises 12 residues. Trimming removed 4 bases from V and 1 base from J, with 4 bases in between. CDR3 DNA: TGTGCCAGCAGCTCCCGCCAAGAGACCCAGTACTTC. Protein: CASSSRQETQYF.

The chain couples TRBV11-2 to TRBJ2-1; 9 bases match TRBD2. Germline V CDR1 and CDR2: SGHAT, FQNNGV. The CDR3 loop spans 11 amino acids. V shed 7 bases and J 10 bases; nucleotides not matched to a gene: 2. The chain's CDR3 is CASKAGGEQFF. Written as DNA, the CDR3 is TGTGCCAGCAAGGCGGGAGGGGAGCAGTTCTTC.